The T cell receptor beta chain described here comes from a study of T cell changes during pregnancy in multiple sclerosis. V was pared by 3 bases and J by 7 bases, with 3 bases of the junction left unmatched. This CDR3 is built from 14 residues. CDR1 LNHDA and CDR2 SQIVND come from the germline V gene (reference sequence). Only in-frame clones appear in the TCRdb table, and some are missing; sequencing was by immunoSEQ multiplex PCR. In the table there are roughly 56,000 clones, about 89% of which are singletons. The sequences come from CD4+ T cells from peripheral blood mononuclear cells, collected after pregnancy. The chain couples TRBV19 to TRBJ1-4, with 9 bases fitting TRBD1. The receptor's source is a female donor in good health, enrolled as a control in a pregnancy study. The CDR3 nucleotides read TGTGCCAGTAGTATGACAGGGGGTCGTGAAAAACTGTTTTTT. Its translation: CASSMTGGREKLFF.